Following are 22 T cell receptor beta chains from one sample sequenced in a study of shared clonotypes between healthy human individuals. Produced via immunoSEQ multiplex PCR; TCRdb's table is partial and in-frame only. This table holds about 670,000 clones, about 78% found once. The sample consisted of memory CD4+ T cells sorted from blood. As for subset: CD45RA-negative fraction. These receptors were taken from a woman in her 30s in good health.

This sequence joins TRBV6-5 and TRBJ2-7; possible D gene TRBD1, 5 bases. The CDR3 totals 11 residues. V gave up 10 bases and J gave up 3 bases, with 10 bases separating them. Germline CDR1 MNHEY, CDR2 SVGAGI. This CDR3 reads CATQTDYEQYF. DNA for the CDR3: TGTGCCACCCAGACAGACTACGAGCAGTACTTC.

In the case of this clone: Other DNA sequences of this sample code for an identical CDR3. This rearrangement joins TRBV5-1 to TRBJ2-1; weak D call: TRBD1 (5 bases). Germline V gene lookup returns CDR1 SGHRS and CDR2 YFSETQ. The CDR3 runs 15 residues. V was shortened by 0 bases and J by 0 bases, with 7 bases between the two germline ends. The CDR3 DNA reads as TGCGCCAGCAGCTTGGATACAGGCTCCTACAATGAGCAGTTCTTC. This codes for CASSLDTGSYNEQFF.

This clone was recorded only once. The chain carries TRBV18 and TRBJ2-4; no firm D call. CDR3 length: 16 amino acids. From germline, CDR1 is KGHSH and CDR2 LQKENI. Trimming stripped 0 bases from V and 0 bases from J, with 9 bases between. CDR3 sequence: CASSPPTHLAKNIQYF. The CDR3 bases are TGTGCCAGCTCACCACCGACTCATCTAGCCAAAAACATTCAGTACTTC.

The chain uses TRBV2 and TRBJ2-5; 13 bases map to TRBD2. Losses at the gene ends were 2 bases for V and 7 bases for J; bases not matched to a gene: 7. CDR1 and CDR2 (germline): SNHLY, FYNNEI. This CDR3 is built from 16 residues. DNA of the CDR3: TGTGCCAGCAGTGAAAGGACTAGCGGGAGTATAGGGACCCAGTACTTC. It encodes CASSERTSGSIGTQYF. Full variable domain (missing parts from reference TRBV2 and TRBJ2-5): EPEVTQTPSHQVTQMGQEVILRCVPISNHLYFYWYRQILGQKVEFLVSFYNNEISEKSEIFDDQFSVERPDGSNFTLKIRSTKLEDSAMYFCASSERTSGSIGTQYFGPGTRLLVL.

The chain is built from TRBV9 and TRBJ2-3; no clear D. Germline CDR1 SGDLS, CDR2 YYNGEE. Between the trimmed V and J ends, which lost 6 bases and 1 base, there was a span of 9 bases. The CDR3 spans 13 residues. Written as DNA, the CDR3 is TGTGCCAGCAACGCCCAGGGCACAGATACGCAGTATTTT. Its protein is CASNAQGTDTQYF.

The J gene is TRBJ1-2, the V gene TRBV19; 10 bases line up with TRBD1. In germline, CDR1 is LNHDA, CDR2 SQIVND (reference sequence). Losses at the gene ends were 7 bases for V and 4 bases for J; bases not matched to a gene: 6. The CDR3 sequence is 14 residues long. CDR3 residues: CASIRTGGPYGYTF. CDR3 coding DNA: TGTGCCAGTATCCGGACAGGGGGACCCTATGGCTACACCTTC. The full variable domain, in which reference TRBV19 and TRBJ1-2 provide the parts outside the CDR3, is DGGITQSPKYLFRKEGQNVTLSCEQNLNHDAMYWYRQDPGQGLRLIYYSQIVNDFQKGDIAEGYSVSREKKESFPLTVTSAQKNPTAFYLCASIRTGGPYGYTFGSGTRLTVV.

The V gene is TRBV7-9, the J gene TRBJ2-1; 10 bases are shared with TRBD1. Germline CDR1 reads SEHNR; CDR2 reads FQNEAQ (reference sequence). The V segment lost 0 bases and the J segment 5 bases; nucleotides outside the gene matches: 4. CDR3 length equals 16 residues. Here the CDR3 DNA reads TGTGCCAGCAGCTTAGCGCGGGACAGGGGTCACAATGAGCAGTTCTTC. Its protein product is CASSLARDRGHNEQFF.

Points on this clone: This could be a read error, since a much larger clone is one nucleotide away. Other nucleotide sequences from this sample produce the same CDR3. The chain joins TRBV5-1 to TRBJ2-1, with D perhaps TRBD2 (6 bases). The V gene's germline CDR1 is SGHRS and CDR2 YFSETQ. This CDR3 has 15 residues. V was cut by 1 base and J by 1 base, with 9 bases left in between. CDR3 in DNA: TGCGCCAGCAGCTTGAGTAGCGGATCCTACAATGAGCAGTTCTTC. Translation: CASSLSSGSYNEQFF.

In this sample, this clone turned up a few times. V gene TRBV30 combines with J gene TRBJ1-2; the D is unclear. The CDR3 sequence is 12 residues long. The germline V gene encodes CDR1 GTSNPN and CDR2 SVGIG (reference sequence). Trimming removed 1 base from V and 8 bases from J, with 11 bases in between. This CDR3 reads CAWSAYAGGYTF. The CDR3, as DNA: TGTGCCTGGAGTGCCTACGCCGGGGGCTACACCTTC.

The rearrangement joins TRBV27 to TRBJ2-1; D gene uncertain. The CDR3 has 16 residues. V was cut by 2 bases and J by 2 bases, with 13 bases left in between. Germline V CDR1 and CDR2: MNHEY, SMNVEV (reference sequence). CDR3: CASSLSSWAAYNEQFF. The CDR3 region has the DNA TGTGCCAGCAGTTTAAGCTCCTGGGCGGCCTACAATGAGCAGTTCTTC.

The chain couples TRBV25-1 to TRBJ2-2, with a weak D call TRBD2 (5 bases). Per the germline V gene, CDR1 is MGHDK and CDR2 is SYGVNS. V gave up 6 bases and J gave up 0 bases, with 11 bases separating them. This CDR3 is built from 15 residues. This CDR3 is CASRPRATNTGELFF. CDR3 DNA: TGTGCCAGCAGGCCGAGGGCTACGAACACCGGGGAGCTGTTTTTT.

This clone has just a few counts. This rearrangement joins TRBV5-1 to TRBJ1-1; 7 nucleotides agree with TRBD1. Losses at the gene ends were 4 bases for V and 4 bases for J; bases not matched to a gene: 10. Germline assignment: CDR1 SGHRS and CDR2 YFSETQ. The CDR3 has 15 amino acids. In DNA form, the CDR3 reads TGCGCCAGCAGCCAGACGACAGGGTATTCCACTGAAGCTTTCTTT. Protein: CASSQTTGYSTEAFF.

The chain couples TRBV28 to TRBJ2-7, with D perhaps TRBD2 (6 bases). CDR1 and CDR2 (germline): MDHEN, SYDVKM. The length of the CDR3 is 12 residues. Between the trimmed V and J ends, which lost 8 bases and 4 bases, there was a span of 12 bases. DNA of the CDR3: TGTGCCAGCCACCTTAGCGGATACGAGCAGTACTTC. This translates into CASHLSGYEQYF.

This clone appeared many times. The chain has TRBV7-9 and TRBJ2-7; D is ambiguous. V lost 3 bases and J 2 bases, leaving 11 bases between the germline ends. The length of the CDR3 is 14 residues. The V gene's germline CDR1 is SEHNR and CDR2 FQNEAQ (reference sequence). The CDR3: CASSLTHSPYEQYF. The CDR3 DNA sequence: TGTGCCAGCAGCTTGACACATTCGCCCTACGAGCAGTACTTC.

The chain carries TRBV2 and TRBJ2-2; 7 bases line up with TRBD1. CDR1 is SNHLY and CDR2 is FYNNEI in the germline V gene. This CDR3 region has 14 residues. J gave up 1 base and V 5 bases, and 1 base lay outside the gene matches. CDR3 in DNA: TGTGCCAGCAGTCGACAGGGGAACACCGGGGAGCTGTTTTTT. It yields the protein CASSRQGNTGELFF.

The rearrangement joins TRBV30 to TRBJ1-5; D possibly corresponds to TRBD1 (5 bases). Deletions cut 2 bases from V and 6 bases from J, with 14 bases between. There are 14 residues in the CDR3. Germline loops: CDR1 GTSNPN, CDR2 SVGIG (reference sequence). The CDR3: CAWSTGVRSQPQHF. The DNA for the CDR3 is TGTGCCTGGAGTACGGGGGTTCGTTCTCAGCCCCAGCATTTT.

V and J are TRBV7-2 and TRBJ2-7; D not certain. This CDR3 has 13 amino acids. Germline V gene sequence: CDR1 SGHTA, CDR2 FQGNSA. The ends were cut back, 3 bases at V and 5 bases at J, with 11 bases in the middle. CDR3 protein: CASSFGLRDEQYF. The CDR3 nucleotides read TGTGCCAGCAGCTTTGGGCTACGGGACGAGCAGTACTTC.

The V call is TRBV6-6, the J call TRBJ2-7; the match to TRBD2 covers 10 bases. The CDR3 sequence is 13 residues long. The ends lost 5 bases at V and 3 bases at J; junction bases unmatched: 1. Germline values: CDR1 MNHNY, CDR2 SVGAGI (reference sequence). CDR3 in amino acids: CASSLAGDYEQYF. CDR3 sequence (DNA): TGTGCCAGCAGTCTAGCGGGGGACTACGAGCAGTACTTC.

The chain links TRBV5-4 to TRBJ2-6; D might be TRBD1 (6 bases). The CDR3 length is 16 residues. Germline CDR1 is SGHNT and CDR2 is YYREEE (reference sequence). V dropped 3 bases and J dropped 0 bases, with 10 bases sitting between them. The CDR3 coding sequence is TGTGCCAGCAGCTACTACAGGGACTCTGGGGCCAACGTCCTGACTTTC. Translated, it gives CASSYYRDSGANVLTF.

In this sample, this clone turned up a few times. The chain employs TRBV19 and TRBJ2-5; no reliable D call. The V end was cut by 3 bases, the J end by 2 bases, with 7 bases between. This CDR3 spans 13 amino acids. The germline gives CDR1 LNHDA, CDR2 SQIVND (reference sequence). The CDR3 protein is CASSMGIQETQYF. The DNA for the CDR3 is TGTGCCAGTAGTATGGGCATACAAGAGACCCAGTACTTC.

The CDR3 region is CASSLSRPGTSYGYTF. The DNA for the CDR3 is TGCGCCAGCAGCTTGAGCCGGCCAGGGACCTCCTATGGCTACACCTTC. The rearrangement joins TRBV5-1 to TRBJ1-2; tentatively, D is TRBD1 (5 bases). This CDR3 spans 16 amino acids. The germline gives CDR1 SGHRS, CDR2 YFSETQ. Trimming stripped 1 base from V and 4 bases from J, with 17 bases between.

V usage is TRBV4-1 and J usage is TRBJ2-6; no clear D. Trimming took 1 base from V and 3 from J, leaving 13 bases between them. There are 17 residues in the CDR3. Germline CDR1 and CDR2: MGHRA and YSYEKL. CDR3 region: CASSQVVASSGANVLTF. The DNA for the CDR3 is TGCGCCAGCAGCCAAGTAGTGGCGTCGAGTGGGGCCAACGTCCTGACTTTC.